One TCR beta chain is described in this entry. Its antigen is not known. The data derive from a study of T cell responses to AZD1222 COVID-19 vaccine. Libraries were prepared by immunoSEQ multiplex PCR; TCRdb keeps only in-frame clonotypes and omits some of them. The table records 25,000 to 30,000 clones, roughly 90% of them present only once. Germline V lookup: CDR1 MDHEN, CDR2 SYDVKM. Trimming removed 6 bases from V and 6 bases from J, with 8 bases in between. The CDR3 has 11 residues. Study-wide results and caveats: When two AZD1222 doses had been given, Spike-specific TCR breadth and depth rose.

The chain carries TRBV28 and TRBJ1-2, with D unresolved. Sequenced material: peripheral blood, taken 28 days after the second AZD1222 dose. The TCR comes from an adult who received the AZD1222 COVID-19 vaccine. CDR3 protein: CASRELNGYTF. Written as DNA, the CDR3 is TGTGCCAGCAGGGAATTGAATGGCTACACCTTC.